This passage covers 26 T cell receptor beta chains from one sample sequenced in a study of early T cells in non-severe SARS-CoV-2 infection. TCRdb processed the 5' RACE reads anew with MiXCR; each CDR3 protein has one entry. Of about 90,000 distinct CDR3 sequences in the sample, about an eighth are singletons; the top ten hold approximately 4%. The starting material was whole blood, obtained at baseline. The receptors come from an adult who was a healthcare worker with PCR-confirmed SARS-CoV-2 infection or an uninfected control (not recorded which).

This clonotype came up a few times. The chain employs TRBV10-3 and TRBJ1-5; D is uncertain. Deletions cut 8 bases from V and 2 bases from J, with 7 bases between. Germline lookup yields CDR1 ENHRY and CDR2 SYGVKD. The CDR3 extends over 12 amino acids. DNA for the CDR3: TGTGCCATCGGGAGAGGCAATCAGCCCCAGCATTTT. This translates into CAIGRGNQPQHF.

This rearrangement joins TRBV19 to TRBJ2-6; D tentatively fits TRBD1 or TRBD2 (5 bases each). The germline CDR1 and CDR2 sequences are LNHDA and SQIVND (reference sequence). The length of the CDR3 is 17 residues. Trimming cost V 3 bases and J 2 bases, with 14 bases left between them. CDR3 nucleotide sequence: TGTGCCAGTAGTATTGGGGCAGGAGGCCCTGGGGCCAACGTCCTGACTTTC. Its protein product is CASSIGAGGPGANVLTF. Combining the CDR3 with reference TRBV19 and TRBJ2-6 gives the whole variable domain DGGITQSPKYLFRKEGQNVTLSCEQNLNHDAMYWYRQDPGQGLRLIYYSQIVNDFQKGDIAEGYSVSREKKESFPLTVTSAQKNPTAFYLCASSIGAGGPGANVLTFGAGSRLTVL.

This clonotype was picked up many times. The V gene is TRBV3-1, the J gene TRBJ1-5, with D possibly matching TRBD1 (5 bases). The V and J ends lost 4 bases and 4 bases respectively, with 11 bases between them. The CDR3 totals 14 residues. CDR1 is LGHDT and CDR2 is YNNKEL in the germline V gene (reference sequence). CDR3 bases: TGTGCCAGCAGCCTCACCCGGGGGAATCAGCCCCAGCATTTT. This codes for CASSLTRGNQPQHF.

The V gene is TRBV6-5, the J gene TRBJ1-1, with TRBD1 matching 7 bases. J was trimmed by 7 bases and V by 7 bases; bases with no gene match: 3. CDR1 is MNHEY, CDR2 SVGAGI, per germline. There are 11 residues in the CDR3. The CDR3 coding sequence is TGTGCCAGCATCGGACAGGTTGAAGCTTTCTTT. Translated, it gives CASIGQVEAFF.

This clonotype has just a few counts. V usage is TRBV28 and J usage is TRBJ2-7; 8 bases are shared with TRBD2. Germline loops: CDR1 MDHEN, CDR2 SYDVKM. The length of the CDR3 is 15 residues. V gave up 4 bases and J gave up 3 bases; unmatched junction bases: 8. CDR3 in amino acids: CASSSPGTSRYEQYF. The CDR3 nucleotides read TGTGCCAGCAGTTCCCCCGGGACTAGTCGCTACGAGCAGTACTTC.

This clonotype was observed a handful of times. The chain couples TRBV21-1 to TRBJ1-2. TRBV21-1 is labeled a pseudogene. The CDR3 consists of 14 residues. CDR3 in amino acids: CASSKVTGNYGYTF. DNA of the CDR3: TGTGCCAGCAGCAAAGTAACGGGGAACTATGGCTACACCTTC.

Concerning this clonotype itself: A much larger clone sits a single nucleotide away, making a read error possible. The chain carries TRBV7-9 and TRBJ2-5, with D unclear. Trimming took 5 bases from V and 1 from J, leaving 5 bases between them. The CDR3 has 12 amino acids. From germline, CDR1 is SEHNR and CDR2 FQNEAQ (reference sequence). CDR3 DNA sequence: TGTGCCAGCAGCATACGCCAAGAGACCCAGTACTTC. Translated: CASSIRQETQYF.

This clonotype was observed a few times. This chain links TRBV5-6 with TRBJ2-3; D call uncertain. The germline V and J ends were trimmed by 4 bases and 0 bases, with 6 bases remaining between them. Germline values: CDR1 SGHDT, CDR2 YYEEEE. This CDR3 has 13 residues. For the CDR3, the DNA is TGTGCCAGCAGCGCAAGTAGCACAGATACGCAGTATTTT. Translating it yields CASSASSTDTQYF.

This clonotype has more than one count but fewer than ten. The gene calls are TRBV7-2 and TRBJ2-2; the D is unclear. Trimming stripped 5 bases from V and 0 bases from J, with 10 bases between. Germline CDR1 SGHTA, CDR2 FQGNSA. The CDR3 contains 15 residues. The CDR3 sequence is CASSTSAANTGELFF. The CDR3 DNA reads TGTGCCAGCAGCACCTCCGCAGCGAACACCGGGGAGCTGTTTTTT.

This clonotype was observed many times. CDR3 sequence (DNA): TGTGCCAGCCGTAGCGGGGGGATGCCCGGGGAGCTGTTTTTT. It specifies CASRSGGMPGELFF. This chain joins TRBV28 and TRBJ2-2; 10 bases match TRBD2. This CDR3 has 14 residues. The V and J ends lost 8 bases and 6 bases, in that order; junction bases with no gene match: 6. From germline, CDR1 is MDHEN and CDR2 SYDVKM.

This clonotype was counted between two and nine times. The CDR3 bases are TGCAGTGCTAGAGATAGGTCTAGCGGTGACACCGGGGAGCTGTTTTTT. Its protein is CSARDRSSGDTGELFF. The V call is TRBV20-1, the J call TRBJ2-2; 7 bases line up with TRBD2. The CDR3 consists of 16 residues. V shed 0 bases, J shed 3 bases, and the junction held 7 bases outside the gene matches. Germline-derived CDR1 and CDR2 are DFQATT and SNEGSKA (reference sequence).

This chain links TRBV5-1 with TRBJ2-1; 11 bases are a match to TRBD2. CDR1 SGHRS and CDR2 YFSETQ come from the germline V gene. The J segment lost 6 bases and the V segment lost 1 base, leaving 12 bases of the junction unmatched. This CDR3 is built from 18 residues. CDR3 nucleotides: TGCGCCAGCAGCTTGTGGGGGCTAGCGGGAGGCTACGTCAATGAGCAGTTCTTC. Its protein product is CASSLWGLAGGYVNEQFF.

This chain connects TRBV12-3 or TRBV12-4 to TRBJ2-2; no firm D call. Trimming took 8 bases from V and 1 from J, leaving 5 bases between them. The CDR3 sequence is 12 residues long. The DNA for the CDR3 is TGTGCCAGCGAAGAGAACACCGGGGAGCTGTTTTTT. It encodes CASEENTGELFF.

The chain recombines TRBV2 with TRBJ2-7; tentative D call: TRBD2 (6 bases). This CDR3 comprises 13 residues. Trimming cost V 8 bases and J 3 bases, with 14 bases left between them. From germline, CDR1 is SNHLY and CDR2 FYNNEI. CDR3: CASGRSANYEQYF. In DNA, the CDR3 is TGTGCCAGCGGGAGGTCGGCCAACTACGAGCAGTACTTC.

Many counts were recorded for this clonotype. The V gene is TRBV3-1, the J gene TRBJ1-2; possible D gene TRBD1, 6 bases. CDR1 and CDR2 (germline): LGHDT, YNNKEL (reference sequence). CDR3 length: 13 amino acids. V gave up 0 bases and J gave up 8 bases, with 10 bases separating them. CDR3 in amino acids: CASSQDSGVGYTF. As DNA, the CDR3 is TGTGCCAGCAGCCAAGATTCAGGGGTCGGCTACACCTTC.

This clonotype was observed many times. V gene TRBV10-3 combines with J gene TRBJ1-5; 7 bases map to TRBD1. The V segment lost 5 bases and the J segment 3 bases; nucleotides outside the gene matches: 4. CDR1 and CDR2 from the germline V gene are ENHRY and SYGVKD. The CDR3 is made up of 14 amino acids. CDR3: CAISSGTVNQPQHF. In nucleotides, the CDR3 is TGTGCCATCAGTTCCGGGACAGTCAATCAGCCCCAGCATTTT.

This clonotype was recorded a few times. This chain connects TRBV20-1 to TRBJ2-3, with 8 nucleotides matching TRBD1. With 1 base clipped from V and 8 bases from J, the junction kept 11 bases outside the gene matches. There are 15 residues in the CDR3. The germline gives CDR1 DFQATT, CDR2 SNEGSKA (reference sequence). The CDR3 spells CSARGDRGPPVTQYF. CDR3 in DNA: TGCAGTGCTAGAGGAGACAGGGGACCCCCCGTTACGCAGTATTTT.

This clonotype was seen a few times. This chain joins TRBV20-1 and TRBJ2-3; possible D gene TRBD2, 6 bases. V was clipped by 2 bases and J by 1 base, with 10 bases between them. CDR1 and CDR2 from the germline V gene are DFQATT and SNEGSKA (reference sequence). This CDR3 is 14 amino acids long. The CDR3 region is CSARRPGGTDTQYF. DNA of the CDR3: TGCAGTGCTAGACGACCGGGAGGCACAGATACGCAGTATTTT.

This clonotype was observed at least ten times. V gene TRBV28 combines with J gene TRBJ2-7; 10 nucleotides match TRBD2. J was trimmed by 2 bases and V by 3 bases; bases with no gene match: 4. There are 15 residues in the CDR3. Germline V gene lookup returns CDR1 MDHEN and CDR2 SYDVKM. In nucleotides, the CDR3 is TGTGCCAGCAGTTTCGTCCTAGCGGGGGCCTACGAGCAGTACTTC. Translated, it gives CASSFVLAGAYEQYF.

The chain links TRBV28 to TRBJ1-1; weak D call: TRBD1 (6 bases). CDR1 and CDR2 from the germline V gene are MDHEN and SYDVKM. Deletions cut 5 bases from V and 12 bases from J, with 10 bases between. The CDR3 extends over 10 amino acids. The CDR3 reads CASSQGTPFF. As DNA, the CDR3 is TGTGCCAGCAGTCAGGGGACTCCTTTCTTT.

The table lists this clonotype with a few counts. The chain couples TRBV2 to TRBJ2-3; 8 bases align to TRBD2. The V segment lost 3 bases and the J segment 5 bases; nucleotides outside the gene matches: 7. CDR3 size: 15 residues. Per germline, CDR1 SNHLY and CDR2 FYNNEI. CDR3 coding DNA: TGTGCCAGCAGTGACCAGCGGGAGTATGGAGATACGCAGTATTTT. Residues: CASSDQREYGDTQYF.

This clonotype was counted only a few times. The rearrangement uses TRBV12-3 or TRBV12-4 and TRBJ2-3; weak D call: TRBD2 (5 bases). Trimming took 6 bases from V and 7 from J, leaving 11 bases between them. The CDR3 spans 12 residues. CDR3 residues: CASSPRGNTQYF. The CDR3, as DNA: TGTGCCAGCAGCCCACGGGGAAATACGCAGTATTTT.

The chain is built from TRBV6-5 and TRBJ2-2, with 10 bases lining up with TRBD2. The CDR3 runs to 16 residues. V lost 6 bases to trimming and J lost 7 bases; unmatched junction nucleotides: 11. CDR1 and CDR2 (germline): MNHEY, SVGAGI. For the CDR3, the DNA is TGTGCCAGCAGCCCCCCCAGCGGGGGGGCTTACGGGGAGCTGTTTTTT. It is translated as CASSPPSGGAYGELFF.

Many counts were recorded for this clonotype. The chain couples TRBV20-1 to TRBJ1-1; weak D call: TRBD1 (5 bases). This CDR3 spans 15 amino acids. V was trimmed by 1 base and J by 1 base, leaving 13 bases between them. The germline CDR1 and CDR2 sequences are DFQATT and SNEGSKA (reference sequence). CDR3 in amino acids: CSARVRAVWNTEAFF. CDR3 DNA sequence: TGCAGTGCTAGAGTCAGGGCCGTCTGGAACACTGAAGCTTTCTTT.

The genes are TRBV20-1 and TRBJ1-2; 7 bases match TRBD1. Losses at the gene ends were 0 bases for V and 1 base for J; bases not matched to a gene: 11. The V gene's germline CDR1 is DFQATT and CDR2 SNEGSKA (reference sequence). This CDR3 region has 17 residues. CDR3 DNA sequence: TGCAGTGCTAGAGAGCACGCGGGACAGAAGCTTAACTATGGCTACACCTTC. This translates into CSAREHAGQKLNYGYTF.

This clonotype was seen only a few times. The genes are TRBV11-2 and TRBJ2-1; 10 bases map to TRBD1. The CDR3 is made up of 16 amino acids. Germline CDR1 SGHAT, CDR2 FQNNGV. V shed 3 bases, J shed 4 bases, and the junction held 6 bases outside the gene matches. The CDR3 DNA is TGTGCCAGCAGCTTTTCCGGGACAGGGGTTTACAATGAGCAGTTCTTC. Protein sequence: CASSFSGTGVYNEQFF.